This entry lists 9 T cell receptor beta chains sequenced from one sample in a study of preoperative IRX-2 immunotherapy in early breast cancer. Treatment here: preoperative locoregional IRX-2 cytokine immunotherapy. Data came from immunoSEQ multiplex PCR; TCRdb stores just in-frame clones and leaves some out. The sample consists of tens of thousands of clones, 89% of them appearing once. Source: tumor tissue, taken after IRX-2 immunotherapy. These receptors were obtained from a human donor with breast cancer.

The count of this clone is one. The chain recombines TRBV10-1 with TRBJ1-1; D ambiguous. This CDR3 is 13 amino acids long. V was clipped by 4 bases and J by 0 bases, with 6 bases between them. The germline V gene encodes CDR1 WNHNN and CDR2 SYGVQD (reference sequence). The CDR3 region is CASSVPVNTEAFF. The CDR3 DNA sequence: TGCGCCAGCAGTGTACCAGTGAACACTGAAGCTTTCTTT.

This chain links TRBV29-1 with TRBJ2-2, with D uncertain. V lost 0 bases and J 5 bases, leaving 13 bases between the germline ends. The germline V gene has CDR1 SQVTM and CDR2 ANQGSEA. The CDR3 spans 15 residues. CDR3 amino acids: CSVEDYGAMTGELFF. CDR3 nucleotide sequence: TGCAGCGTTGAAGATTACGGTGCGATGACCGGGGAGCTGTTTTTT.

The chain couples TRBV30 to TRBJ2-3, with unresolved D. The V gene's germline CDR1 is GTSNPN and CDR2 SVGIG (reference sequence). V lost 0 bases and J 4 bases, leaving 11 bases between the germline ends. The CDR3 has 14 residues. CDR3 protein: CAWSVDPIADTQYF. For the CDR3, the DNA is TGTGCCTGGAGTGTAGACCCGATTGCAGATACGCAGTATTTT.

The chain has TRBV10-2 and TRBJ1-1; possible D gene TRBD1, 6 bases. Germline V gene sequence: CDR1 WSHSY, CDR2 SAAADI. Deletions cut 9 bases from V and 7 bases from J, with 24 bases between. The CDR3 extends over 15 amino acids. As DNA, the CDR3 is TGCGCCAGTGGGGTGAGGGCAGGGGCGGAGATTGAAGCTTTCTTT. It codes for CASGVRAGAEIEAFF.

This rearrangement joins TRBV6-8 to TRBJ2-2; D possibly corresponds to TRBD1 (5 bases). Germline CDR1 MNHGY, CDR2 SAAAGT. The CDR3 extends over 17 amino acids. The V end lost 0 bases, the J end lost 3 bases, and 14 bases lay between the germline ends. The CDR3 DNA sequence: TGTGCCAGCAGTTACTCGCCGTGGGCAGGGCACACCGGGGAGCTGTTTTTT. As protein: CASSYSPWAGHTGELFF.

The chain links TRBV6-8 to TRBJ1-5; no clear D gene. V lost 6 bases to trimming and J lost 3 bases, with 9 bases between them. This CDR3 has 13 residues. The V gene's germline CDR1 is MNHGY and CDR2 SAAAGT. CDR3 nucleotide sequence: TGTGCCAGCAGCTCTGGACCCAATCAGCCCCAGCATTTT. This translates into CASSSGPNQPQHF.

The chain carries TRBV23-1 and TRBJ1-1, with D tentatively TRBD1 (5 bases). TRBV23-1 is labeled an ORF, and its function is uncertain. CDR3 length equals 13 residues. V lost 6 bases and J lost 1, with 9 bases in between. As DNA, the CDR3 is TGCGCCAGCAGCTTTGACAGGAACACTGAAGCTTTCTTT. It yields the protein CASSFDRNTEAFF.

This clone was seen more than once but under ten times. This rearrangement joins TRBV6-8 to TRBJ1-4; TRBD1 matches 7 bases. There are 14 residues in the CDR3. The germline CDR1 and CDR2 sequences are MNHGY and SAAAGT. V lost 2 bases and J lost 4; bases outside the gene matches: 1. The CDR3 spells CASSYRDSNEKLFF. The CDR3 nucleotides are TGTGCCAGCAGTTACAGGGACAGTAATGAAAAACTGTTTTTT.

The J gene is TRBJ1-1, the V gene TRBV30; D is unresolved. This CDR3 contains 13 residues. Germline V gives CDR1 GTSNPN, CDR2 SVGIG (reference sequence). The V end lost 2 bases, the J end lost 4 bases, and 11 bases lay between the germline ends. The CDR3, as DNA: TGTGCCTGGAGTTCCGGAGGCGGCACTGAAGCTTTCTTT. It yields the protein CAWSSGGGTEAFF.